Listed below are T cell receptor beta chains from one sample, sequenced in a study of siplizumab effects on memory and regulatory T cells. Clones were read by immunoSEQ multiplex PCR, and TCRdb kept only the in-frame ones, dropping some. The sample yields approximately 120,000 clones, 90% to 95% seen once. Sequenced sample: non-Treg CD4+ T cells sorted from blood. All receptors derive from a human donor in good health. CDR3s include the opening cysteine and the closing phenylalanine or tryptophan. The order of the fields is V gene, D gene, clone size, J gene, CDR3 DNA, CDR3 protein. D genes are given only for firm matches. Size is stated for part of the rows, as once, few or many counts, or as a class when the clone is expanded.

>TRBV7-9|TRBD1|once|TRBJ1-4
TGTGCCAGCAGCACCAGAAAGGGACAGATCGAAACTAATGAAAAACTGTTTTTT
CASSTRKGQIETNEKLFF
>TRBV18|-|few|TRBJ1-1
TGTGCCAGCTCACCGGTGCCGGTAACGAACACTGAAGCTTTCTTT
CASSPVPVTNTEAFF
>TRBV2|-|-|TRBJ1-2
TGTGCCAGCCGGCTTAGGACAGCTAACTATGGCTACACCTTC
CASRLRTANYGYTF
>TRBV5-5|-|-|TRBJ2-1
TGTGCCAGCAGCTTGGAACGGGGGGCGTCGGTTGAGCAGTTCTTC
CASSLERGASVEQFF
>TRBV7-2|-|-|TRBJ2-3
TGTGCCAGCAGCTTAGCAGCCCGGGGCACGCAGTATTTT
CASSLAARGTQYF
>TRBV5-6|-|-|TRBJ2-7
TGTGCCAGCAGCAACCAAGACCTTTACGAGCAGTACTTC
CASSNQDLYEQYF
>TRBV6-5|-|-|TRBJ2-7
TGTGCCAGCAGTCCCCCTTGGGGATACGAGCAGTACTTC
CASSPPWGYEQYF
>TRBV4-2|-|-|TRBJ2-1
TGTGCCAGCAGCCAAGAGGGCAGGGTATACAATGAGCAGTTCTTC
CASSQEGRVYNEQFF
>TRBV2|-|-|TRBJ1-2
TGTGCCAGCAGTGCGAAGGGAGGCTATGGCTACACCTTC
CASSAKGGYGYTF
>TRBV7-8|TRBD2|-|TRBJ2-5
TGTGCCAGCAGCTTAGTCGAGCGGGGGGGCACCGAGACCCAGTACTTC
CASSLVERGGTETQYF
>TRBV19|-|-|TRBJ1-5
TGTGCCACCGAGCGGGGCTGGAATCAGCCCCAGCATTTT
CATERGWNQPQHF
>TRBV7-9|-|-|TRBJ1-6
TGTGCCAGCAGCTCCGACTGGGAGAGCTCCTATAATTCACCCCTCCACTTT
CASSSDWESSYNSPLHF
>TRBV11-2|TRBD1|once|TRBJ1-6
TGTGCCAGCAGCCAGGGGGCGGGATCACCCCTCCACTTT
CASSQGAGSPLHF
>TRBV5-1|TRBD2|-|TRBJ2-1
TGCGCCAGCAGCCGGACTAGCGGGGTGAATGAGCAGTTCTTC
CASSRTSGVNEQFF
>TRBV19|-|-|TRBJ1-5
TGTGCCAGTAGTCCAGGGCTATTCAATCAGCCCCAGCATTTT
CASSPGLFNQPQHF
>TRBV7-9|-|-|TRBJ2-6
TGTGCCAGCAGCCCGATCTCTGGGGCCAACGTCCTGACTTTC
CASSPISGANVLTF
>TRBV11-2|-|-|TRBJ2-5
TGTGCCAGCAGCTTAGTTCCCGGACAAGAGACCCAGTACTTC
CASSLVPGQETQYF
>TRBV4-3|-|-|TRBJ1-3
-
CASSQDQNRFWGQGIDF
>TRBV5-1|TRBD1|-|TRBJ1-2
TGCGCCAGCAGCTTTTCGGGACAGGGCGATGGCTACACCTTC
CASSFSGQGDGYTF
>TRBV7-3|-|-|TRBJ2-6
TGTGCCAGCAGCCCGGGATCTGGGGCCAACGTCCTGACTTTC
CASSPGSGANVLTF
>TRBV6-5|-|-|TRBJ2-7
TGTGCCAGCAGTTACTCGCTCTTAGGCGGTTACGAGCAGTACTTC
CASSYSLLGGYEQYF
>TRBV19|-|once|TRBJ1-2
TGTGCCAGTAGTATATCAACAGAATCCGGCGGCTACACCTTC
CASSISTESGGYTF
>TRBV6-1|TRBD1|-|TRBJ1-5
TGTGCCAGCACCGACAGGGAGGGACAGCCCCAGCATTTT
CASTDREGQPQHF
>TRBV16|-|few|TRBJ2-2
TGTGCCAGCAGCCACCTCGACCGACAGGCGGGCGGGGAGCTGTTTTTT
CASSHLDRQAGGELFF
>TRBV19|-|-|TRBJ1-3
TGTGCCAGTCGCCCGAGCTCTGGAAACACCATATATTTT
CASRPSSGNTIYF
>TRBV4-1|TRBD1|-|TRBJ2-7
TGCGCCAGCAGCCAACCTCGCGTGGGACAGGATACCTACGAGCAGTACTTC
CASSQPRVGQDTYEQYF
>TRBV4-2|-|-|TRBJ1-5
TGTGCCAGCAGCCAAGCCTTATTGGGTCTAGGGCAGCCCCAGCATTTT
CASSQALLGLGQPQHF
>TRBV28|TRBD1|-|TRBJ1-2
TGTGCCAGCAGACCCGGACAGGGAGCGTATGGCTACACCTTC
CASRPGQGAYGYTF
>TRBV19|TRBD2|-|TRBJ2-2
TGTGCCAGTAGGACTAGCGGGGGGATGAGGGAGCTGTTTTTT
CASRTSGGMRELFF
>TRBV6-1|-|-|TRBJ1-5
TGTGCCAGCAGTGAAAATAGAAATCAGCCCCAGCATTTT
CASSENRNQPQHF
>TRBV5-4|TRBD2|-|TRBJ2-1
TGTGCCAGCAGCTCGGCTACCCAAGCTATGACTAGCGGGGGGGCTGGGGAGCAGTTCTTC
CASSSATQAMTSGGAGEQFF
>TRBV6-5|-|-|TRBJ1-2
TGTGCCAGCAGTTACTCATCCGGGTCCTGGGGCTACACCTTC
CASSYSSGSWGYTF
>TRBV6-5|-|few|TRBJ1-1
TGTGCCAGCAGACTAGGCTTTGAAGCTTTCTTT
CASRLGFEAFF
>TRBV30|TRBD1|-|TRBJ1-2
TGTGCCTGGAGTGTAATCAGGGGGCTAGGTGGCTACACCTTC
CAWSVIRGLGGYTF
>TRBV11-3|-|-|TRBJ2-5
TGTGCCAGCAGCTTAGCCCCGGGGGTGGAGACCCAGTACTTC
CASSLAPGVETQYF
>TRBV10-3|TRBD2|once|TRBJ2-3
TGTGCCATCAGTGAAAAACTAGCGGGGGGGGATACGCAGTATTTT
CAISEKLAGGDTQYF
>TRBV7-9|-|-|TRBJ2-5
TGTGCCAGCAGCTTAGTGCCTACCCAAGAGACCCAGTACTTC
CASSLVPTQETQYF
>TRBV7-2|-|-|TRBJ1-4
TGTGCCAGCAGCTTAAACAGTGTTCGTAATGAAAAACTGTTTTTT
CASSLNSVRNEKLFF
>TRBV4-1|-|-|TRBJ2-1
TGCGCCAGCAGCCAAGTCGGGATAGTATACAATGAGCAGTTCTTC
CASSQVGIVYNEQFF
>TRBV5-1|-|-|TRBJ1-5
TGCGCCAGCAGCTTGTTCGGTGGTGGCAATCAGCCCCAGCATTTT
CASSLFGGGNQPQHF
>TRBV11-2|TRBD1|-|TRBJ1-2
TGTGCCAGCAGCTCGACAGGGGCTTGGAATGGCTACACCTTC
CASSSTGAWNGYTF
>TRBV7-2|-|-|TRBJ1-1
TGTGCCAGCAGCCCGGGGGCGCAAACCACTGAAGCTTTCTTT
CASSPGAQTTEAFF
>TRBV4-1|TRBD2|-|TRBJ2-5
TGCGCCAGCAGCCAAGAGGCGAGCGGGGGGGCCATAGGGACCCAGTACTTC
CASSQEASGGAIGTQYF
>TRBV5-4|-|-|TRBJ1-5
TGTGCCAGCAGCTTGGATGGTGATAGCAATCAGCCCCAGCATTTT
CASSLDGDSNQPQHF
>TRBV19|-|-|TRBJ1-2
TGTGCCACCCACCGGGACGGTTACCCCCCTGCTAACTATGGCTACACCTTC
CATHRDGYPPANYGYTF
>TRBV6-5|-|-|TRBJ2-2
TGTGCCAGCAGTTACGGTCCGAACACCGGGGAGCTGTTTTTT
CASSYGPNTGELFF
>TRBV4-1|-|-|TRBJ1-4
TGCGCCAGCAGCCAAGACAACGGCCCTAATGAAAAACTGTTTTTT
CASSQDNGPNEKLFF
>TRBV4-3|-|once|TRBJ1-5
TGCGCCAGCAGCCAAGAAGGTAGAAGCAATCAGCCCCAGCATTTT
CASSQEGRSNQPQHF
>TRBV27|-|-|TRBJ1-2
TGTGCCAGCAGTTTATCGACGGGGCGCTATGGCTACACCTTC
CASSLSTGRYGYTF
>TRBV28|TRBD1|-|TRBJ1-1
TGTGCCAGCAGTCCTATTCGGGACAGGGGACTCATCACTGAAGCTTTCTTT
CASSPIRDRGLITEAFF
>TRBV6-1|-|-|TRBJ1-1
TGTGCCAGCAGTGACAATCAACTGAACACTGAAGCTTTCTTT
CASSDNQLNTEAFF